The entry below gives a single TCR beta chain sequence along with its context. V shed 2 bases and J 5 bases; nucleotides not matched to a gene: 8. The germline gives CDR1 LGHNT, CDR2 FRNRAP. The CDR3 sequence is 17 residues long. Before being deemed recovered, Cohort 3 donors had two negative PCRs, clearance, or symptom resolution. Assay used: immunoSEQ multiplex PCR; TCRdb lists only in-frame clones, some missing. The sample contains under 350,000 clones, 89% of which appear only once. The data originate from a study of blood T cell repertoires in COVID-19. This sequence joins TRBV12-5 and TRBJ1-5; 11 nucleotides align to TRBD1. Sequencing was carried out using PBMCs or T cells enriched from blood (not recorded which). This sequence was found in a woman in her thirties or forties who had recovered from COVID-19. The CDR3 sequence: CASGLILGQGADQPQHF. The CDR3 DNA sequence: TGTGCTAGTGGTTTGATTCTCGGACAGGGGGCCGATCAGCCCCAGCATTTT.